The T cell receptor (beta chain) described here comes from a study of CD8 T cells in Susac syndrome. V lost 1 base, J lost 8 bases, and 14 bases lay in between. The CDR3 has 15 amino acids. The germline CDR1 and CDR2 sequences are LNHNV and YYDKDF (reference sequence). RNA, at roughly 0.45 to 1 ug, was reverse transcribed with random hexamers. A single record per CDR3 protein comes from TCRdb applying MiXCR to the immunoSEQ multiplex PCR reads. The sample has about 160,000 distinct CDR3 sequences; about 96% are singletons. The chain couples TRBV15 to TRBJ1-4; D might be TRBD1 (5 bases). This TCR was recovered from a human donor with Susac syndrome. Sequencing was performed on CD4+ T cells from PBMCs. Here the CDR3 DNA reads TGTGCCACCAGCAGAGGAGCCGAGGGGAGGGAAAAACTGTTTTTT. Its translation is CATSRGAEGREKLFF.